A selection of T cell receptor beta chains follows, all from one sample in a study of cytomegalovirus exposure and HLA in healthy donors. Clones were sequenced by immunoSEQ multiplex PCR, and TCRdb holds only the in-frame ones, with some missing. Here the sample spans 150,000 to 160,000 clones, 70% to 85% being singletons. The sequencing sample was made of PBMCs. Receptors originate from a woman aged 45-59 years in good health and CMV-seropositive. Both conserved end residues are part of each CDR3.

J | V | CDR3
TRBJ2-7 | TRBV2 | CASSGTQGYEQYF
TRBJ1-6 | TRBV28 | CASSFSEVGSPLHF
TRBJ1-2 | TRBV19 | CASSQDSRGYTF
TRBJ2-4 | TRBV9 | CASSPREAKNIQYF
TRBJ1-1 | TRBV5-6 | CASSPWTFRVVTEAFF
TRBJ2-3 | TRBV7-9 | CSSSPLLAGGTDTQYF
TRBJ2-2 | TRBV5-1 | CASSLFGGGGTGELFF
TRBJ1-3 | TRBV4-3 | CASSQVGRQYSGNTIYF
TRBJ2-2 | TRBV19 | CASKGVAGGLNTGELFF
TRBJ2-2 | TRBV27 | CASRSFGTGAGELFF
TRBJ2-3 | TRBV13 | CASSLKGRTDTQYF
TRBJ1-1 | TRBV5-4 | CASSGRVGTEAFF
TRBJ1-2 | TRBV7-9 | CASSSLIPNQYGYTF
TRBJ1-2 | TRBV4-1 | CASSPNSGGYGYTF
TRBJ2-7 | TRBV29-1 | CSVDDTYEQYF
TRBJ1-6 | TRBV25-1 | CASSALEGRSPLHF
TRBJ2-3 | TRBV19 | CASSIPGQGGDTQYF
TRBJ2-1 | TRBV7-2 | CASSLGSSGVWDEQFF
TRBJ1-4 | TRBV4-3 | CASSQGTRDTNEKLFF
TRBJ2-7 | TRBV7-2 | CASSRDRGSHEQYF
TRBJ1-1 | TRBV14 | CASSRQVENTEAFF
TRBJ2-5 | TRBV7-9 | CASSTGGPLRKTQYF
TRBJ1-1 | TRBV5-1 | CASSQRRSGPNTEAFF